The clone carrying this TCR beta chain was found many times. The sample is drawn from a study of T cells in Graves' hyperthyroidism and ophthalmopathy. Researchers amplified the TCR beta CDR3 regions from RNA transcripts. RT-PCR in the first round (using the HTBI primer set) targeted the TCR CDR3. TCRdb re-called the multiplex PCR reads with MiXCR, one entry per CDR3 protein. The repertoire includes hundreds of thousands of distinct CDR3 sequences, around a sixth of them detected once, and approximately 7.5% sits in the top ten. The CDR3 length is 13 residues. CDR1 is SQVTM and CDR2 is ANQGSEA in the germline V gene. The V and J ends lost 4 bases and 2 bases respectively, with 10 bases between them. Patients with uncontrolled infections, other autoimmune diseases, pregnancy or lactation were excluded.

The TCR was taken from a woman younger than 35 with Graves' hyperthyroidism. Sequencing used blood. The V and J genes are TRBV29-1 and TRBJ2-3; no clear D gene. CDR3 nucleotides: TGCAGCGTTGCAACACGGCACACAGATACGCAGTATTTT. Its translation is CSVATRHTDTQYF.